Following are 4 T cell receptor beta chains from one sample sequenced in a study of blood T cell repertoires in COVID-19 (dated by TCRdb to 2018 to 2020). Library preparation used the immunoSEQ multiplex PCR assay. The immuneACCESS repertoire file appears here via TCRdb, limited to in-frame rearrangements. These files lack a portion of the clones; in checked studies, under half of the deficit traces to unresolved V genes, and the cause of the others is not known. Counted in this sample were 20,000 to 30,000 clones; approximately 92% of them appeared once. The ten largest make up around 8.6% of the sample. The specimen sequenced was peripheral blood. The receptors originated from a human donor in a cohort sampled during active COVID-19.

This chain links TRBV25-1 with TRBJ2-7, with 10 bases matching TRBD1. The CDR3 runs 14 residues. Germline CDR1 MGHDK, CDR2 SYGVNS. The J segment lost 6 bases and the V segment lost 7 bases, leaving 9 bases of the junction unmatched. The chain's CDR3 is CASTSGTGVGEQYF. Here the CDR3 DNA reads TGTGCCAGCACCTCCGGGACAGGGGTCGGCGAGCAGTACTTC.

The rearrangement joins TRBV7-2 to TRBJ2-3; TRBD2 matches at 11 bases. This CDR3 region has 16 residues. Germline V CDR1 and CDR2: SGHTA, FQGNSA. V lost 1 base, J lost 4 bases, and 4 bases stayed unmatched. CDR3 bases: TGTGCCAGCAGCTTAGGGCTAGCGGGAGGTGCAGATACGCAGTATTTT. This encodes CASSLGLAGGADTQYF. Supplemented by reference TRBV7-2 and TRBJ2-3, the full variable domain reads GAGVSQSPSNKVTEKGKDVELRCDPISGHTALYWYRQSLGQGLEFLIYFQGNSAPDKSGLPSDRFSAERTGGSVSTLTIQRTQQEDSAVYLCASSLGLAGGADTQYFGPGTRLTVL.

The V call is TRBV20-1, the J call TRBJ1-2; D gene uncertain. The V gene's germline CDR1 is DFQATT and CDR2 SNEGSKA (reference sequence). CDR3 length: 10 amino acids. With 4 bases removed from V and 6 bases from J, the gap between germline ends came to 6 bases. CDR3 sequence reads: CSAMENGYTF. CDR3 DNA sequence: TGCAGTGCTATGGAGAATGGCTACACCTTC.

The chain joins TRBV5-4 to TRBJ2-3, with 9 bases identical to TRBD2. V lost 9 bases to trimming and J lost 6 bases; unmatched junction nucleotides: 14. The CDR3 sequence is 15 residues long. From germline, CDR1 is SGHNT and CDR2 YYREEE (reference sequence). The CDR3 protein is CATRDPSGERDTQYF. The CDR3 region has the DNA TGTGCCACCCGGGATCCTAGCGGGGAGAGGGATACGCAGTATTTT.